Sequencing of this T cell receptor (beta chain) was carried out in a study of CD8+ T cells in alopecia areata. Researchers picked out CD4+ and CD8+ T cells from PBMCs by sorting. RNA, once extracted, was reverse transcribed into cDNA for use as the sequencing template. Measured with immunoSEQ multiplex PCR; TCRdb has only the in-frame clones, and not every one. Here the sample spans about 200,000 clones, more than 55% being singletons. Trimming cost V 4 bases and J 0 bases; bases outside gene matches: 3. CDR3 length equals 15 residues. The germline V gene has CDR1 PRHDT and CDR2 FYEKMQ (reference sequence).

J is TRBJ2-7 and V is TRBV13; TRBD1 matches at 10 bases. Input material: CD8+ T cells sorted from blood. The sequence was obtained from a human donor in good health. CDR3 DNA sequence: TGTGCCAGCAGCTCCGGGACAGGGGCCTCCTACGAGCAGTACTTC. It is translated as CASSSGTGASYEQYF.